These 19 T cell receptor beta chains originate from one sample sequenced in a study of blood T cell repertoires in COVID-19. Libraries were prepared by immunoSEQ multiplex PCR; TCRdb keeps only in-frame clonotypes and omits some of them. This sample has roughly 410,000 clones; 70% to 90% occur once, and the top ten carry less than 2%. The sequencing sample was made of peripheral blood. The receptors were sampled from a woman in her 40s with COVID-19, enrolled during active disease.

This chain uses TRBV5-1 with TRBJ1-1; 8 nucleotides agree with TRBD1. Trimming removed 4 bases from V and 2 bases from J; junction bases left unmatched: 7. CDR1 and CDR2 from the germline V gene are SGHRS and YFSETQ. This CDR3 comprises 15 residues. The CDR3 nucleotides are TGCGCCAGCAGCGTGACAGGGGACCTAAACACTGAAGCTTTCTTT. Protein sequence: CASSVTGDLNTEAFF.

J is TRBJ2-7 and V is TRBV11-2; the match to TRBD2 covers 9 bases. Germline CDR1 SGHAT, CDR2 FQNNGV. V shed 2 bases and J 2 bases; nucleotides not matched to a gene: 4. The CDR3 loop spans 15 amino acids. The CDR3 spells CASSLRLAGTYEQYF. In DNA form, the CDR3 reads TGTGCCAGCAGCTTAAGGCTAGCGGGGACCTACGAGCAGTACTTC.

The chain couples TRBV9 to TRBJ1-1; D not resolved. The germline V and J ends were trimmed by 2 bases and 7 bases, with 12 bases remaining between them. This CDR3 is built from 13 residues. Germline-derived CDR1 and CDR2 are SGDLS and YYNGEE. The CDR3 region is CASSVTSEGEAFF. CDR3 bases: TGTGCCAGCAGCGTCACGTCCGAGGGTGAAGCTTTCTTT.

V usage is TRBV4-3 and J usage is TRBJ1-1; a weak D match, TRBD1 (6 bases). The V gene lost 4 bases and the J gene lost 3 bases, with 12 bases spanning the gap. The CDR3 spans 14 residues. Germline V lookup: CDR1 LGHNA, CDR2 YSLEER. CDR3 nucleotides: TGCGCCAGCAGCCGTCTACAGGGAGACACTGAAGCTTTCTTT. Its translation: CASSRLQGDTEAFF.

The V gene is TRBV6-5, the J gene TRBJ2-1, with D perhaps matching TRBD2 (5 bases). CDR3 length equals 15 residues. Germline CDR1 and CDR2: MNHEY and SVGAGI. V shed 0 bases and J shed 7 bases, with 13 bases lying between them. The CDR3 sequence: CASSYSSVAPNEQFF. CDR3 bases: TGTGCCAGCAGTTACTCGAGTGTAGCGCCGAATGAGCAGTTCTTC.

The chain is built from TRBV28 and TRBJ2-7; D possibly corresponds to TRBD1 (5 bases). V lost 6 bases to trimming and J lost 4 bases, with 19 bases between them. This CDR3 spans 15 amino acids. Looked up from germline, CDR1 is MDHEN and CDR2 is SYDVKM. This CDR3 reads CASRISGAGNYEQYF. Here the CDR3 DNA reads TGTGCCAGCAGGATCTCTGGGGCAGGGAATTACGAGCAGTACTTC.

The chain uses TRBV9 and TRBJ2-7, with D perhaps matching TRBD1 (5 bases). Looked up from germline, CDR1 is SGDLS and CDR2 is YYNGEE. This CDR3 comprises 15 residues. The V gene lost 0 bases and the J gene lost 5 bases, with 15 bases spanning the gap. The CDR3 nucleotides read TGTGCCAGCAGCGTAGTTCCCACAGGTTATGACGAGCAGTACTTC. Translated: CASSVVPTGYDEQYF.

The chain is built from TRBV19 and TRBJ1-1; 8 positions agree with TRBD1. The CDR3 loop spans 19 amino acids. CDR1 LNHDA and CDR2 SQIVND come from the germline V gene (reference sequence). Losses at the gene ends were 8 bases for V and 1 base for J; bases not matched to a gene: 21. The CDR3: CASPPPLLTGALRNTEAFF. The CDR3 DNA follows: TGTGCCAGTCCACCCCCCCTTCTGACAGGGGCCCTTCGGAACACTGAAGCTTTCTTT.

The genes are TRBV5-4 and TRBJ1-1, with 9 bases identical to TRBD1. CDR3 length: 15 amino acids. J gave up 6 bases and V 0 bases, and 6 bases lay outside the gene matches. The V gene's germline CDR1 is SGHNT and CDR2 YYREEE (reference sequence). The CDR3 loop reads CASSLGDRETAEAFF. CDR3 DNA: TGTGCCAGCAGCTTGGGGGACAGGGAAACAGCTGAAGCTTTCTTT.

J is TRBJ1-6 and V is TRBV6-1; D is unresolved. Germline CDR1 reads MNHNS; CDR2 reads SASEGT. The V gene lost 3 bases and the J gene lost 5 bases, with 8 bases spanning the gap. CDR3 size: 14 residues. CDR3 bases: TGTGCCAGCAGTGACCAGCGAAATAATTCACCCCTCCACTTT. Protein sequence: CASSDQRNNSPLHF.

The chain carries TRBV9 and TRBJ2-1; the D gene is possibly TRBD1 (5 bases). Germline CDR1 reads SGDLS; CDR2 reads YYNGEE. The ends were cut back, 0 bases at V and 4 bases at J, with 11 bases in the middle. This CDR3 is 15 amino acids long. The CDR3 here is CASSVVLGDYNEQFF. The CDR3 bases are TGTGCCAGCAGCGTAGTCCTAGGGGATTACAATGAGCAGTTCTTC.

The V gene is TRBV5-1, the J gene TRBJ1-1; perhaps TRBD1 as D (5 bases). The CDR3 extends over 15 amino acids. The germline V gene has CDR1 SGHRS and CDR2 YFSETQ. V dropped 1 base and J dropped 0 bases, with 10 bases sitting between them. The CDR3 DNA reads as TGCGCCAGCAGCTTGCAGGGTGTGGTGAACACTGAAGCTTTCTTT. This translates into CASSLQGVVNTEAFF.

The CDR3 DNA follows: TGTGCCAGCAGCAATGACAGAGACGAGACCCAGTACTTC. This sequence encodes CASSNDRDETQYF. The chain couples TRBV2 to TRBJ2-5; perhaps TRBD1 as D (5 bases). Trimming removed 6 bases at V and 5 bases at J, with 13 bases between. Germline V gene lookup returns CDR1 SNHLY and CDR2 FYNNEI. There are 13 residues in the CDR3.

The chain is built from TRBV6-5 and TRBJ1-1, with a tentative D call TRBD1 (6 bases). V lost 10 bases, J lost 3 bases, and 18 bases lay in between. Germline V gene sequence: CDR1 MNHEY, CDR2 SVGAGI. The CDR3 extends over 14 amino acids. CDR3 coding DNA: TGTGCCACCGAAACCGGGACATCGTACACTGAAGCTTTCTTT. Protein: CATETGTSYTEAFF.

This sequence joins TRBV9 and TRBJ1-3; 7 bases are shared with TRBD1. The CDR3 covers 15 residues. V shed 2 bases and J 4 bases; nucleotides not matched to a gene: 6. Germline V gives CDR1 SGDLS, CDR2 YYNGEE. CDR3 DNA sequence: TGTGCCAGCAGCGTGACGGGACAGAGGGGAAACACCATATATTTT. Residues: CASSVTGQRGNTIYF. Full variable domain (missing parts from reference TRBV9 and TRBJ1-3): DSGVTQTPKHLITATGQRVTLRCSPRSGDLSVYWYQQSLDQGLQFLIQYYNGEERAKGNILERFSAQQFPDLHSELNLSSLELGDSALYFCASSVTGQRGNTIYFGEGSWLTVV.

The rearrangement links TRBV5-1 to TRBJ1-4, with D perhaps TRBD1 (5 bases). This CDR3 spans 15 amino acids. V lost 4 bases, J lost 5 bases, and 15 bases lay in between. CDR1 is SGHRS and CDR2 is YFSETQ in the germline V gene. The CDR3 protein is CASSTAGSRNEKLFF. The CDR3 region has the DNA TGCGCCAGCAGCACGGCAGGGTCACGGAATGAAAAACTGTTTTTT.

The rearrangement joins TRBV24-1 to TRBJ2-3; tentative D call: TRBD1 (6 bases). The germline CDR1 and CDR2 sequences are KGHDR and SFDVKD. Trimming shortened V by 4 bases and J by 5 bases, and 9 bases separated the two germline ends. The CDR3 length is 13 residues. The CDR3 DNA reads TGTGCCACCAGTGAACCGGACAGAGATACGCAGTATTTT. Protein sequence: CATSEPDRDTQYF.

The genes are TRBV7-2 and TRBJ1-4; D might be TRBD1 (5 bases). This CDR3 is built from 17 residues. The germline V gene has CDR1 SGHTA and CDR2 FQGNSA. V lost 5 bases and J lost 2, with 18 bases in between. The CDR3 spells CASSAGGGVVTNEKLFF. In DNA form, the CDR3 reads TGTGCCAGCAGCGCGGGCGGGGGGGTGGTTACTAATGAAAAACTGTTTTTT.

This clone showed up just a few times. This chain links TRBV27 with TRBJ1-6, with a weak D call TRBD1 (6 bases). Looked up from germline, CDR1 is MNHEY and CDR2 is SMNVEV (reference sequence). The CDR3 runs to 17 residues. The germline V and J ends were trimmed by 3 bases and 8 bases, with 20 bases remaining between them. The CDR3 here is CASSFAVQGSKDSPLHF. CDR3 nucleotides: TGTGCCAGCAGTTTCGCCGTACAGGGATCGAAAGATTCACCCCTCCACTTT.